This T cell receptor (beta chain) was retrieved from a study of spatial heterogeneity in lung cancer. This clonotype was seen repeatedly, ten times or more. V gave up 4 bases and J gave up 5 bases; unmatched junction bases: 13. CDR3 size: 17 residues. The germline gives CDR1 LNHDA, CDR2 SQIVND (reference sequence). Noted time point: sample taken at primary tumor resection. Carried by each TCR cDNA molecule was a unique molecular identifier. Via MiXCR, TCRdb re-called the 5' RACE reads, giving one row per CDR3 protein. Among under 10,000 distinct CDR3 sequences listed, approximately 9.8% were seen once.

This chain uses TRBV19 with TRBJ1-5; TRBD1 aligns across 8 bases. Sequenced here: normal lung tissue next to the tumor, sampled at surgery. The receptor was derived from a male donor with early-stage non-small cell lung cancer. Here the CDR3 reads CASSTGQGPVSYQPQHF. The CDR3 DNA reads TGTGCCAGTAGTACCGGACAGGGCCCGGTCAGCTATCAGCCCCAGCATTTT.